The T cell receptor (beta chain) described here comes from a study of blood T cell repertoires in COVID-19. As for the study in general: Italy, Spain and the United States were the sources of the convalescent and acute COVID-19 samples.

The method was immunoSEQ multiplex PCR; TCRdb's version includes in-frame clones alone and lacks a portion of them. The sample comprises about 230,000 clones, around nine tenths of which are singletons, and around 4.2% rests with the top ten. The V segment lost 11 bases and the J segment 9 bases; nucleotides outside the gene matches: 10. Germline assignment: CDR1 MNHEY and CDR2 SVGAGI. CDR3 size: 13 residues. Ages ranged from 18 to 89 years, with residence in some 25 US areas. The V call is TRBV6-5, the J call TRBJ1-6; 7 bases agree with TRBD1. The specimen sequenced was PBMCs or T cells enriched from blood (not recorded which). The clonotype was recovered from a woman aged 25 to 39 with acute COVID-19. The CDR3 nucleotides read TGTGCCGCCAGGCAGGGGGACGGTTCACCCCTCCACTTT. Translated, it gives CAARQGDGSPLHF.